This paragraph covers one TCR beta chain sequence. The source of the sample is a study of blood T cell repertoires in COVID-19. Study-wide background: Specimens from acute and convalescent COVID-19 originated in the United States, Italy and Spain. T cells, B-cell-depleted T cells, or PBMCs provided the cDNA or gDNA that served as material.

As originally analysed: Estimation of nucleated cell counts was performed using reference gene primer amplification. The method was immunoSEQ multiplex PCR; TCRdb's version includes in-frame clones alone and lacks a portion of them. V, J and clone size reflect that table, while D and trimming were determined from the DNA. The sample consists of about 300,000 clones, around nine tenths of them appearing once. This CDR3 spans 14 amino acids. Losses at the gene ends were 0 bases for V and 8 bases for J; bases not matched to a gene: 5. CDR1 SGHDT and CDR2 YYEEEE come from the germline V gene. The chain links TRBV5-6 to TRBJ1-5, with 7 bases that match TRBD1. Sequencing was performed on peripheral blood. The TCR sequence derives from a man between 65 and 85 years old with acute or convalescent COVID-19. CDR3: CASSLARTGKPQHF. CDR3 nucleotide sequence: TGTGCCAGCAGCTTGGCCAGGACAGGAAAGCCCCAGCATTTT.